These 29 T cell receptor beta chains came from one sample sequenced in a study of STAT5B mutations in CD4+ large granular lymphocyte leukemia (dated by TCRdb to 2021 to 2024). Library creation used the immunoSEQ multiplex PCR assay. TCRdb limited this immuneACCESS table to in-frame rearrangements with V and J called. A share of clones is missing; checked studies link under half to unresolved V genes, and the rest is unexplained. Here the sample has about 40,000 clones; roughly 79% occur a single time. Of the sample, about 3.8% is held by the ten largest clones. The sample was CD4+ T cells from blood buffy coats. These receptors were collected from a human donor in good health.

This rearrangement joins TRBV6-5 to TRBJ1-1, with D maybe TRBD1 (5 bases). This CDR3 comprises 16 residues. Trimming removed 2 bases from V and 7 bases from J, with 20 bases in between. The germline V gene encodes CDR1 MNHEY and CDR2 SVGAGI. CDR3 sequence (DNA): TGTGCCAGCAGTTACCTTGTCGGGGGGAAGTTTGGTGAAGCTTTCTTT. Its protein is CASSYLVGGKFGEAFF.

The V gene is TRBV6-1, the J gene TRBJ1-1, with D possibly matching TRBD1 (5 bases). CDR1 and CDR2 from the germline V gene are MNHNS and SASEGT. This CDR3 comprises 11 residues. The ends were cut back, 6 bases at V and 3 bases at J, with 5 bases in the middle. CDR3 sequence (DNA): TGTGCCAGCAGAGGGGACACTGAAGCTTTCTTT. Its protein is CASRGDTEAFF.

This chain connects TRBV7-6 to TRBJ2-1, with no clear D. V lost 1 base and J lost 2, with 12 bases in between. The CDR3 is 16 residues long. Germline CDR1 reads SGHVS; CDR2 reads FNYEAQ. CDR3 protein: CASSLGLPQTYNEQFF. In DNA, the CDR3 is TGTGCCAGCAGCTTAGGGCTCCCCCAGACCTACAATGAGCAGTTCTTC.

This chain joins TRBV9 and TRBJ2-7, with D possibly being TRBD2 (6 bases). V was shortened by 7 bases and J by 4 bases, with 15 bases between the two germline ends. CDR3 length: 13 amino acids. CDR1 is SGDLS, CDR2 YYNGEE, per germline. The CDR3 region is CASGSGDSYEQYF. The CDR3 DNA is TGTGCCAGCGGAAGTGGGGACTCTTACGAGCAGTACTTC.

CDR3 coding DNA: TGCGCCAGCAGCTTGGACAGAGTGTCTAACACTGAAGCTTTCTTT. Protein sequence: CASSLDRVSNTEAFF. The chain has TRBV5-1 and TRBJ1-1; D gene unclear. V lost 0 bases and J lost 2, with 11 bases in between. Germline-derived CDR1 and CDR2 are SGHRS and YFSETQ. There are 15 residues in the CDR3.

This rearrangement joins TRBV30 to TRBJ2-1; no clear D. V dropped 3 bases and J dropped 8 bases, with 14 bases sitting between them. Germline values: CDR1 GTSNPN, CDR2 SVGIG (reference sequence). This CDR3 has 13 amino acids. The CDR3 here is CAWRTPGPDEQFF. DNA of the CDR3: TGTGCCTGGAGGACCCCCGGACCTGATGAGCAGTTCTTC.

To note about this clone: Other DNA sequences from this sample encode an identical CDR3 as well. This sequence joins TRBV7-8 and TRBJ1-5; TRBD1 is a possible D gene (5 bases). The V and J ends lost 2 bases and 2 bases respectively, with 7 bases between them. Per germline, CDR1 SGHVS and CDR2 FQNEAQ. There are 14 residues in the CDR3. CDR3 in DNA: TGTGCCAGCAGCTTATCAGGGCGCAATCAGCCCCAGCATTTT. Protein: CASSLSGRNQPQHF.

The chain recombines TRBV2 with TRBJ2-3; 8 bases fit TRBD2. The length of the CDR3 is 16 residues. After removal of 4 bases from V and 1 base from J, the junction contained 7 bases not matched to a gene. Germline-derived CDR1 and CDR2 are SNHLY and FYNNEI. The CDR3: CASSVYTSGGTDTQYF. DNA of the CDR3: TGTGCCAGCAGTGTTTATACTAGCGGAGGCACAGATACGCAGTATTTT.

The chain recombines TRBV18 with TRBJ2-7; D not certain. Germline loops: CDR1 KGHSH, CDR2 LQKENI. The ends were cut back, 7 bases at V and 3 bases at J, with 13 bases in the middle. The CDR3 spans 13 residues. The CDR3 protein is CASFVGGSYEQYF. The CDR3, as DNA: TGTGCCAGCTTTGTGGGTGGTAGCTACGAGCAGTACTTC.

The chain is built from TRBV5-6 and TRBJ2-7; tentative D call: TRBD1 (5 bases). There are 14 residues in the CDR3. Germline CDR1 SGHDT, CDR2 YYEEEE. V shed 0 bases and J shed 4 bases, with 11 bases lying between them. The CDR3 sequence: CASSLGQNPYEQYF. CDR3 DNA sequence: TGTGCCAGCAGCTTGGGACAGAACCCTTACGAGCAGTACTTC.

This clone showed up just a few times. The chain couples TRBV11-1 to TRBJ2-3, with D unresolved. This CDR3 region has 15 residues. Trimming left V 5 bases short and J 11 bases short, with 23 bases between. Germline CDR1 is SGHAT and CDR2 is FQDESV (reference sequence). CDR3 nucleotide sequence: TGTGCCAGCAGCCTAAACGGCCCTTTTTTCAACTTGCAGTATTTT. Residues: CASSLNGPFFNLQYF.

This chain links TRBV4-1 with TRBJ1-2, with 9 bases matching TRBD1. The germline V gene encodes CDR1 MGHRA and CDR2 YSYEKL. CDR3 length equals 13 residues. Unmatched junction bases numbered 4, after V lost 6 bases and J lost 5 bases. In nucleotides, the CDR3 is TGCGCCAGCAGGCGGACAGGGGCTTATGGCTACACCTTC. This codes for CASRRTGAYGYTF.

The chain combines TRBV6-1 with TRBJ2-1; TRBD2 agrees at 7 bases. V was clipped by 3 bases and J by 7 bases; unmatched bases: 12. CDR3 size: 16 residues. Germline-derived CDR1 and CDR2 are MNHNS and SASEGT. Here the CDR3 DNA reads TGTGCCAGCAGTGATGGGAGGGCTCAAGACATGAATGAGCAGTTCTTC. Its translation: CASSDGRAQDMNEQFF.

V usage is TRBV18 and J usage is TRBJ1-1; D uncertain. The V gene lost 0 bases and the J gene lost 7 bases, with 9 bases spanning the gap. This CDR3 has 13 amino acids. The germline V gene has CDR1 KGHSH and CDR2 LQKENI. The CDR3: CASSPPQPFEAFF. CDR3 DNA sequence: TGTGCCAGCTCACCACCGCAGCCATTTGAAGCTTTCTTT.

Only a few counts were recorded for this clone. The V call is TRBV11-2, the J call TRBJ1-4; 8 bases map to TRBD1. The CDR3 is 14 amino acids. Germline CDR1 and CDR2: SGHAT and FQNNGV. With V trimmed by 5 bases and J by 10 bases, 9 bases remained unmatched. In nucleotides, the CDR3 is TGTGCCAGCAGCCCCACGGACAGGGAACTAAAACTGTTTTTT. Translating gives CASSPTDRELKLFF.

J is TRBJ2-1 and V is TRBV21-1; whether TRBD2, the table's D call, matches the DNA was not checked. TRBV21-1 has pseudogene status. The CDR3 has 16 residues. The CDR3 region has the DNA TGTGCCAGCAGAGGGTTTGAGCGGGGGGTCTACAATGAGCAGTTCTTC. Translation gives CASRGFERGVYNEQFF.

The chain links TRBV7-3 to TRBJ2-1; TRBD1 agrees at 8 bases. Trimming cost V 4 bases and J 8 bases; bases outside gene matches: 7. Germline CDR1 and CDR2: SGHTA and FQGTGA. The CDR3 sequence is 14 residues long. The CDR3 DNA is TGTGCCAGCAGCTCAAGGACAGGGATTGATGAGCAGTTCTTC. Translated, it gives CASSSRTGIDEQFF.

This chain joins TRBV10-3 and TRBJ1-3; D possibly corresponds to TRBD1 (5 bases). Germline V CDR1 and CDR2: ENHRY, SYGVKD. V was clipped by 6 bases and J by 0 bases, with 9 bases between them. The CDR3 is made up of 14 amino acids. The CDR3 loop is CAIRGGVSGNTIYF. The DNA for the CDR3 is TGTGCCATCAGGGGAGGGGTCTCTGGAAACACCATATATTTT.

The chain has TRBV28 and TRBJ2-7; D assignment may be TRBD1 or TRBD2 (6 bases each). The CDR3 spans 15 residues. Deletions cut 5 bases from V and 5 bases from J, with 19 bases between. CDR1 and CDR2 from the germline V gene are MDHEN and SYDVKM. CDR3 bases: TGTGCCAGCAGTCCGCCTTGGGGGGCAATGAACGAGCAGTACTTC. This sequence encodes CASSPPWGAMNEQYF.

Only one count was recorded for this clone. This chain uses TRBV5-8 with TRBJ2-6; the D gene is possibly TRBD1 (6 bases). V was shortened by 4 bases and J by 1 base, with 9 bases between the two germline ends. Per the germline V gene, CDR1 is SGHTS and CDR2 is YDEGEE. CDR3 length: 15 residues. As DNA, the CDR3 is TGTGCCAGCAGCCGTACAGGGTCTGGGGCCAACGTCCTGACTTTC. Its translation is CASSRTGSGANVLTF. The full variable domain, with the rest looked up from reference TRBV5-8 and TRBJ2-6, is EAGVTQSPTHLIKTRGQQATLRCSPISGHTSVYWYQQALGLGLQFLLWYDEGEERNRGNFPPRFSGRQFPNYSSELNVNALELEDSALYLCASSRTGSGANVLTFGAGSRLTVL.

The chain has TRBV10-1 and TRBJ1-1; tentatively, D is TRBD1 (5 bases). In germline, CDR1 is WNHNN, CDR2 SYGVQD (reference sequence). The V end lost 0 bases, the J end lost 11 bases, and 13 bases lay between the germline ends. The CDR3 extends over 13 amino acids. The CDR3 DNA reads as TGCGCCAGCAGTGAGTCGAAGGCCAGGGAGGCTTTCTTT. The encoded protein is CASSESKAREAFF.

The V gene is TRBV7-7, the J gene TRBJ2-1; the D gene is possibly TRBD1 (6 bases). The CDR3 has 17 residues. Trimming took off 1 base at V and 8 bases at J, with 21 bases between the two ends. CDR1 SSHAT and CDR2 FNYEAQ come from the germline V gene (reference sequence). This CDR3 is CASSLGQAPPKVDEQFF. The CDR3 DNA follows: TGTGCCAGCAGCTTAGGACAGGCCCCTCCTAAGGTAGATGAGCAGTTCTTC.

The V call is TRBV11-2, the J call TRBJ1-2; D remains unclear. The CDR3 is 18 residues long. Trimming removed 0 bases at V and 1 base at J, with 18 bases between. Germline-derived CDR1 and CDR2 are SGHAT and FQNNGV. CDR3 residues: CASSLDLGRHAINYGYTF. In DNA form, the CDR3 reads TGTGCCAGCAGCTTAGATCTAGGCCGACACGCTATTAACTATGGCTACACCTTC.

The rearrangement joins TRBV5-4 to TRBJ2-5, with D perhaps matching TRBD2 (6 bases). The germline V gene encodes CDR1 SGHNT and CDR2 YYREEE (reference sequence). CDR3 length equals 13 residues. V lost 4 bases and J lost 11, with 18 bases in between. The CDR3 region is CASSPWDSQEQYF. For the CDR3, the DNA is TGTGCCAGCAGCCCCTGGGACTCCCAGGAGCAGTACTTC.

The chain couples TRBV5-6 to TRBJ1-1; TRBD1 matches 8 bases. Germline values: CDR1 SGHDT, CDR2 YYEEEE. Losses at the gene ends were 4 bases for V and 5 bases for J; bases not matched to a gene: 7. The CDR3 length is 14 residues. DNA of the CDR3: TGTGCCAGCAGCCCAGGACAGGGTGGGACTGAAGCTTTCTTT. It yields the protein CASSPGQGGTEAFF.

V gene TRBV7-8 combines with J gene TRBJ2-5; D is unresolved. Judging by the DNA end, TRBJ2-7 fits better; the J call may be wrong. The CDR3 runs 12 residues. Germline V gives CDR1 SGHVS, CDR2 FQNEAQ. The CDR3 here is CASSVRIGEQYF. CDR3 in DNA: TGTGCCAGCAGCGTAAGAATTGGCGAGCAGTACTTC.

For this clone: Sequence at one end of the junction differs from germline and may be a read error. The V gene is TRBV7-7, the J gene TRBJ2-7, with a weak D call TRBD2 (5 bases). The CDR3 loop spans 14 amino acids. CDR1 SSHAT and CDR2 FNYEAQ come from the germline V gene (reference sequence). CDR3 sequence reads: CASSPGGGSSEQYF. CDR3 coding DNA: TGTGCTAGCAGCCCAGGAGGTGGCTCCAGCGAGCAGTACTTC.

This chain uses TRBV6-7 with TRBJ2-1; 8 bases are a match to TRBD2. TRBV6-7 is flagged as an ORF with uncertain function. The CDR3 covers 15 residues. The V gene end was trimmed by 0 bases and the J gene end by 3 bases; junction bases not matched to a gene: 1. The CDR3 bases are TGTGCCAGCAGTTACTCAAGCGGGGGCTACAATGAGCAGTTCTTC. Amino acid sequence: CASSYSSGGYNEQFF.

This chain joins TRBV6-1 and TRBJ2-7; tentatively, D is TRBD2 (6 bases). The CDR3 is 14 residues long. Germline V gene sequence: CDR1 MNHNS, CDR2 SASEGT. The germline V and J ends were trimmed by 6 bases and 7 bases, with 19 bases remaining between them. CDR3 sequence: CASRLGAGTGEQYF. DNA for the CDR3: TGTGCCAGCAGATTAGGGGCGGGGACGGGGGAGCAGTACTTC.